The 7 T cell receptor beta chains below come from one sample, sequenced in a study of Ad26.COV2.S vaccination and SARS-CoV-2 variants. The method was immunoSEQ multiplex PCR; TCRdb's version includes in-frame clones alone and lacks a portion of them. The sample consists of around 350,000 clones, roughly 81% of them appearing once. The sample's treatment: about 20 received Ad26.COV2.S at low or high dose, single or two shots; roughly 5 received placebo; per-sample allocation not given. The samples date from day 63 after the first vaccine or placebo injection. The source material was peripheral blood, sampled in a trial of Ad26.COV2.S vaccine versus placebo. The receptors shown here come from a person aged 18-60 years who received the Ad26.COV2.S COVID-19 vaccine or a placebo.

V is TRBV6-2 or TRBV6-3 and J is TRBJ2-5; 8 bases are shared with TRBD2. V shed 4 bases, J shed 2 bases, and the junction held 9 bases outside the gene matches. CDR1 is MNHEY, CDR2 SVGEGT, per germline. The CDR3 sequence is 16 residues long. The CDR3 is CASSFPLAGLQETQYF. The CDR3 DNA sequence: TGTGCCAGCAGTTTTCCCTTAGCGGGGTTACAAGAGACCCAGTACTTC.

The V and J genes are TRBV25-1 and TRBJ2-6, with TRBD1 matching over 9 bases. With 4 bases clipped from V and 5 bases from J, the junction kept 12 bases outside the gene matches. CDR3 length equals 18 residues. Per germline, CDR1 MGHDK and CDR2 SYGVNS. CDR3 in DNA: TGTGCCAGCAGTGGTGGGCGCAAAGGGACAGGGAGGGCCAACGTCCTGACTTTC. Translating gives CASSGGRKGTGRANVLTF.

V and J are TRBV5-8 and TRBJ2-5, with a possible D match to TRBD1 (6 bases). Germline CDR1 is SGHTS and CDR2 is YDEGEE. Trimming cost V 4 bases and J 2 bases, with 15 bases left between them. This CDR3 has 15 residues. Here the CDR3 reads CASSPDSDRQETQYF. CDR3 nucleotides: TGTGCCAGCAGCCCTGATAGTGACAGGCAAGAGACCCAGTACTTC.

J is TRBJ2-2 and V is TRBV19; 8 nucleotides line up with TRBD1. V gave up 6 bases and J gave up 4 bases; unmatched junction bases: 7. This CDR3 comprises 15 residues. Per the germline V gene, CDR1 is LNHDA and CDR2 is SQIVND (reference sequence). CDR3 coding DNA: TGTGCCAGTAGACAGACAGGGGCGTCCACCGGGGAGCTGTTTTTT. It translates to CASRQTGASTGELFF.

The chain recombines TRBV7-6 with TRBJ2-2, with TRBD2 matching 9 bases. This CDR3 contains 16 residues. The germline gives CDR1 SGHVS, CDR2 FNYEAQ. V shed 1 base, J shed 3 bases, and the junction held 3 bases outside the gene matches. The CDR3 nucleotides read TGTGCCAGCAGCTTAGGCGCTAGCGGGGACACCGGGGAGCTGTTTTTT. It is translated as CASSLGASGDTGELFF.

The CDR3 DNA reads TGTGCCAGCAGCGGGGGACAGGGGAGCTATGGCTACACCTTC. Amino acid sequence: CASSGGQGSYGYTF. The chain couples TRBV28 to TRBJ1-2; 10 bases match TRBD1. This CDR3 is built from 14 residues. Trimming took 6 bases from V and 4 from J; bases not matched to a gene: 5. CDR1 MDHEN and CDR2 SYDVKM come from the germline V gene.

This chain links TRBV5-6 with TRBJ2-1; D call uncertain. CDR3 length equals 14 residues. Germline values: CDR1 SGHDT, CDR2 YYEEEE. V gave up 4 bases and J gave up 4 bases, with 12 bases separating them. The CDR3 region is CASSNGFGYNEQFF. CDR3 DNA sequence: TGTGCCAGCAGCAATGGTTTCGGGTACAATGAGCAGTTCTTC.